One TCR beta chain is described in this entry. Its specificity is unknown. This sequence may be a read error, since a much larger clone differs from it by one base. A read error is likely, as this CDR3 ends without the conserved phenylalanine or tryptophan. These data originate in a study of glioma-infiltrating T cells. The overall study: Glioblastomas were WHO grade IV, sampled at first diagnosis; low-grade were grade II.

Using RNA template, CDR3s of TCR alpha and beta were amplified with iRepertoire arm-PCR. Via MiXCR, TCRdb re-called the multiplex PCR reads, giving one row per CDR3 protein. The sample includes 300,000 to 400,000 distinct CDR3 sequences, less than 50% of them seen just once. General study results and limits: Above-expected tissue-blood divergence occurred in all gliomas, most in low-grade ones. Signature shared blood CDR3 motifs were enriched in low-divergence and depleted in high-divergence patients.

The sample comprised glioma tissue, nonneoplastic brain tissue, or PBMCs (not recorded which). This clonotype originated in a human donor with low-grade glioma or glioblastoma, undergoing nonglioma brain surgery, or in good health (not recorded which).

The CDR3 protein is CSAFSGRSNYEQYL. As DNA, the CDR3 is TGCAGTGCTTTTAGCGGGAGGTCAAACTACGAGCAGTACTTG. The genes are TRBV20-1 and TRBJ2-7; 10 positions match TRBD2. This CDR3 is 14 amino acids long. With 5 bases clipped from V and 3 bases from J, the junction kept 7 bases outside the gene matches. Per germline, CDR1 DFQATT and CDR2 SNEGSKA (reference sequence).